This note documents a single TCR beta chain sequence. Its antigen is still unknown. The record originates from a study of T cell responses to AZD1222 COVID-19 vaccine. The study's findings and limits: Possibly, clonal diversity was underestimated; donors were largely white British and included more females.

Data came from immunoSEQ multiplex PCR; TCRdb stores just in-frame clones and leaves some out. The table has around 150,000 clones, almost 85% seen once; the top ten hold 7.9%. This TCR derives from an adult who received the MenACWY meningococcal vaccine as a control. The starting material was peripheral blood, obtained 28 days after the second dose of the MenACWY control vaccine.

The CDR3 reads CASSQELAGGYYEQYF. The CDR3 bases are TGCGCCAGCAGCCAAGAACTAGCGGGAGGGTACTACGAGCAGTACTTC. The V call is TRBV4-1, the J call TRBJ2-7; TRBD2 matches 13 bases. Germline V gene lookup returns CDR1 MGHRA and CDR2 YSYEKL. Unmatched junction bases numbered 2, after V lost 0 bases and J lost 3 bases. The CDR3 extends over 16 amino acids.